The 25 T cell receptor beta chains below all came from one sample that was sequenced in a study of blood T cell repertoires in COVID-19. Profiling relied on immunoSEQ multiplex PCR, and the TCRdb table lists in-frame clones only, not all of them. This sample has more than 300,000 clones, with 85% to 90% found just once. The source material was peripheral blood. The source is a woman in her 30s with COVID-19, enrolled during active disease.

The chain recombines TRBV7-9 with TRBJ1-1, with 8 bases identical to TRBD1. V lost 5 bases to trimming and J lost 5 bases; unmatched junction nucleotides: 4. The length of the CDR3 is 13 residues. Germline CDR1 SEHNR, CDR2 FQNEAQ (reference sequence). CDR3 nucleotide sequence: TGTGCCAGCAGCCAACAGGGGGGTACTGAAGCTTTCTTT. Amino acid sequence: CASSQQGGTEAFF.

The CDR3 bases are TGTGCCAGCTCCCGACGACAGGGTGTGTTGGGCTACACCTTC. It specifies CASSRRQGVLGYTF. The rearrangement uses TRBV9 and TRBJ1-2; 7 nucleotides align to TRBD1. Germline CDR1 is SGDLS and CDR2 is YYNGEE. Germline trimming cut 7 bases from V and 8 bases from J; bases unmatched to any gene: 14. This CDR3 comprises 14 residues.

The rearrangement joins TRBV19 to TRBJ2-2, with TRBD2 as a possible D gene (6 bases). The V end was cut by 4 bases, the J end by 4 bases, with 13 bases between. There are 15 residues in the CDR3. The germline CDR1 and CDR2 sequences are LNHDA and SQIVND (reference sequence). The CDR3 nucleotides are TGTGCCAGTAGTACGGGACTTAGAGGCACCGGGGAGCTGTTTTTT. Protein product: CASSTGLRGTGELFF. Variable domain in full (rest from reference TRBV19 and TRBJ2-2): DGGITQSPKYLFRKEGQNVTLSCEQNLNHDAMYWYRQDPGQGLRLIYYSQIVNDFQKGDIAEGYSVSREKKESFPLTVTSAQKNPTAFYLCASSTGLRGTGELFFGEGSRLTVL.

This sequence joins TRBV6-5 and TRBJ1-3, with TRBD1 matching 9 bases. The CDR3 has 14 amino acids. Germline-derived CDR1 and CDR2 are MNHEY and SVGAGI. Trimming at V came to 5 bases and at J to 4 bases, leaving 3 bases not matched to a gene. The CDR3 coding sequence is TGTGCCAGCAGTCGGGACAGGGTCGGAAACACCATATATTTT. This encodes CASSRDRVGNTIYF.

V is TRBV5-4 and J is TRBJ1-2; TRBD1 matches at 9 bases. Germline trimming cut 4 bases from V and 4 bases from J; bases unmatched to any gene: 5. CDR1 and CDR2 (germline): SGHNT, YYREEE (reference sequence). The length of the CDR3 is 14 residues. The CDR3 coding sequence is TGTGCCAGCAGCCCGACAGGGGGTGGCTATGGCTACACCTTC. Protein product: CASSPTGGGYGYTF.

This clone was picked up one time. The V and J genes are TRBV28 and TRBJ2-5; no reliable D call. Trimming left V 5 bases short and J 5 bases short, with 12 bases between. The germline V gene has CDR1 MDHEN and CDR2 SYDVKM. The CDR3 consists of 13 residues. The chain's CDR3 is CASSPFRFETQYF. The CDR3 region has the DNA TGTGCCAGCAGTCCGTTCAGATTCGAGACCCAGTACTTC.

The CDR3 here is CASSDTGGEKLFF. The CDR3 DNA is TGCGCCAGCAGTGATACAGGGGGTGAAAAACTGTTTTTT. The chain uses TRBV10-2 and TRBJ1-4, with TRBD1 matching over 8 bases. The ends lost 3 bases at V and 7 bases at J; junction bases unmatched: 1. The length of the CDR3 is 13 residues. Per germline, CDR1 WSHSY and CDR2 SAAADI.

The sample holds a few counts of this clone. The chain combines TRBV6-1 with TRBJ2-2; D uncertain. The germline gives CDR1 MNHNS, CDR2 SASEGT. The CDR3 contains 14 residues. Trimming pared 3 bases from V and 1 base from J, leaving 6 bases between. This chain's CDR3 is CASSEARNTGELFF. In nucleotides, the CDR3 is TGTGCCAGCAGTGAGGCCAGGAACACCGGGGAGCTGTTTTTT.

The chain is built from TRBV11-3 and TRBJ1-2; no reliable D call. The CDR3 runs 14 residues. Per germline, CDR1 SGHNT and CDR2 YENEEA. Between the trimmed V and J ends, which lost 5 bases and 5 bases, there was a span of 15 bases. Written as DNA, the CDR3 is TGTGCCAGCAGCCAAGAGGGATTGGGGTATGGCTACACCTTC. Protein product: CASSQEGLGYGYTF.

The chain couples TRBV4-2 to TRBJ1-1, with 9 bases fitting TRBD1. The CDR3 is made up of 16 amino acids. V lost 3 bases and J lost 0; bases outside the gene matches: 5. From germline, CDR1 is LGHNA and CDR2 YNFKEQ. CDR3 bases: TGTGCCAGCAGCCAGCCGGGACAGGGCATGAACACTGAAGCTTTCTTT. Amino acids: CASSQPGQGMNTEAFF.

The rearrangement links TRBV11-3 to TRBJ1-4; TRBD1 might be the D (5 bases). Germline CDR1 SGHNT, CDR2 YENEEA. Trimming left V 5 bases short and J 2 bases short, with 6 bases between. The CDR3 is 13 residues long. The DNA for the CDR3 is TGTGCCAGCAGCGGGGCTACTAATGAAAAACTGTTTTTT. The encoded protein is CASSGATNEKLFF.

The V gene is TRBV3-1 (or the pseudogene TRBV3-2), the J gene TRBJ1-1; 7 bases line up with TRBD1. CDR1 and CDR2 from the germline V gene are LGHDT and YNNKEL (reference sequence). The CDR3 totals 14 residues. The V gene end was trimmed by 4 bases and the J gene end by 7 bases; junction bases not matched to a gene: 9. CDR3: CASSLRPGQNEAFF. The CDR3 DNA sequence: TGTGCCAGCAGCCTTCGACCGGGACAGAATGAAGCTTTCTTT.

The chain combines TRBV5-5 with TRBJ2-7; D is unclear. The CDR3 loop spans 15 amino acids. CDR1 and CDR2 from the germline V gene are SGHKS and YYEKEE (reference sequence). Trimming shortened V by 4 bases and J by 2 bases, and 16 bases separated the two germline ends. This CDR3 is CASSPGPPGTYEQYV. In nucleotides, the CDR3 is TGTGCCAGCAGCCCAGGCCCCCCAGGAACCTACGAGCAGTACGTC.

The CDR3 DNA reads TGTGCCAGCAGTACAACTAGCGGGGGCACAGATACGCAGTATTTT. Translated, it gives CASSTTSGGTDTQYF. The V gene is TRBV27, the J gene TRBJ2-3; 10 bases are a match to TRBD2. The CDR3 runs 15 residues. CDR1 is MNHEY, CDR2 SMNVEV, per germline (reference sequence). The ends lost 5 bases at V and 1 base at J; junction bases unmatched: 3.

The chain is built from TRBV27 and TRBJ2-7, with a weak D call TRBD2 (6 bases). The CDR3 extends over 15 amino acids. CDR1 and CDR2 from the germline V gene are MNHEY and SMNVEV (reference sequence). The germline V and J ends were trimmed by 5 bases and 4 bases, with 18 bases remaining between them. CDR3 residues: CASSPPGSPPYEQYF. The CDR3 DNA is TGTGCCAGCAGTCCGCCCGGGAGCCCGCCTTACGAGCAGTACTTC.

There are a few counts of this clone. The V and J genes are TRBV7-8 and TRBJ1-1; tentatively, D is TRBD1 (6 bases). The V and J ends lost 5 bases and 1 base respectively, with 14 bases between them. The CDR3 sequence is 15 residues long. Per the germline V gene, CDR1 is SGHVS and CDR2 is FQNEAQ. CDR3 region: CASSGNTGRNTEAFF. The CDR3 DNA reads as TGTGCCAGCAGCGGAAACACAGGGAGGAACACTGAAGCTTTCTTT.

This clone was counted only a few times. The chain employs TRBV9 and TRBJ1-2, with 9 bases identical to TRBD1. The CDR3 is 13 residues long. Per the germline V gene, CDR1 is SGDLS and CDR2 is YYNGEE. Trimming at V came to 0 bases and at J to 7 bases, leaving 1 base not matched to a gene. CDR3 loop: CASSVEQGAGYTF. As DNA, the CDR3 is TGTGCCAGCAGCGTAGAACAGGGGGCTGGCTACACCTTC. The whole variable domain, remainder taken from reference TRBV9 and TRBJ1-2, is DSGVTQTPKHLITATGQRVTLRCSPRSGDLSVYWYQQSLDQGLQFLIQYYNGEERAKGNILERFSAQQFPDLHSELNLSSLELGDSALYFCASSVEQGAGYTFGSGTRLTVV.

This chain connects TRBV2 to TRBJ2-5; 13 bases align to TRBD2. V dropped 4 bases and J dropped 3; count of bases not matched to a gene: 2. Germline CDR1 and CDR2: SNHLY and FYNNEI. This CDR3 is built from 15 residues. CDR3 amino acids: CASSALAGGEETQYF. CDR3 sequence (DNA): TGTGCCAGCAGTGCACTAGCGGGGGGGGAAGAGACCCAGTACTTC.

This clone showed up just a few times. V and J are TRBV10-2 and TRBJ1-1; no definite D call. CDR1 is WSHSY and CDR2 is SAAADI in the germline V gene. The germline V and J ends were trimmed by 0 bases and 1 base, with 9 bases remaining between them. This CDR3 has 15 residues. This chain's CDR3 is CASSESIGKNTEAFF. The CDR3 DNA is TGCGCCAGCAGTGAGTCTATTGGCAAGAACACTGAAGCTTTCTTT.

The chain has TRBV15 and TRBJ2-2; no clear D gene. The V end was cut by 0 bases, the J end by 4 bases, with 6 bases between. Per germline, CDR1 LNHNV and CDR2 YYDKDF (reference sequence). This CDR3 is built from 14 residues. The CDR3 DNA reads as TGTGCCACCAGCAGAGATGGGCGCACCGGGGAGCTGTTTTTT. This sequence encodes CATSRDGRTGELFF. The full variable domain, in which reference TRBV15 and TRBJ2-2 provide the parts outside the CDR3, is DAMVIQNPRYQVTQFGKPVTLSCSQTLNHNVMYWYQQKSSQAPKLLFHYYDKDFNNEADTPDNFQSRRPNTSFCFLDIRSPGLGDTAMYLCATSRDGRTGELFFGEGSRLTVL.

The chain links TRBV19 to TRBJ1-6; 7 bases agree with TRBD1. The CDR3 sequence is 16 residues long. Trimming removed 3 bases from V and 0 bases from J; junction bases left unmatched: 2. CDR1 LNHDA and CDR2 SQIVND come from the germline V gene (reference sequence). The CDR3 protein is CASSIRQGSYNSPLHF. Here the CDR3 DNA reads TGTGCCAGTAGTATCCGACAGGGCTCCTATAATTCACCCCTCCACTTT. Together with reference TRBV19 and TRBJ1-6, the CDR3 gives the full variable domain: DGGITQSPKYLFRKEGQNVTLSCEQNLNHDAMYWYRQDPGQGLRLIYYSQIVNDFQKGDIAEGYSVSREKKESFPLTVTSAQKNPTAFYLCASSIRQGSYNSPLHFGNGTRLTVT.

The chain combines TRBV7-2 with TRBJ2-1, with D tentatively TRBD2 (5 bases). The germline V gene encodes CDR1 SGHTA and CDR2 FQGNSA. The ends were cut back, 2 bases at V and 10 bases at J, with 12 bases in the middle. CDR3 length: 13 residues. CDR3 nucleotides: TGTGCCAGCAGCTTAAGTTTGGTAGCGGAGCAGTTCTTC. This sequence encodes CASSLSLVAEQFF.

The chain joins TRBV19 to TRBJ1-2, with 12 bases fitting TRBD1. The CDR3 loop spans 15 amino acids. V was pared by 4 bases and J by 4 bases, with 4 bases of the junction left unmatched. Looked up from germline, CDR1 is LNHDA and CDR2 is SQIVND (reference sequence). In DNA, the CDR3 is TGTGCCAGTAGTACTCGGGACAGGGGGCTCTATGGCTACACCTTC. Translation: CASSTRDRGLYGYTF.

V gene TRBV10-3 combines with J gene TRBJ2-1, with D perhaps TRBD2 (7 bases). Germline CDR1 is ENHRY and CDR2 is SYGVKD. This CDR3 is 15 amino acids long. Trimming removed 2 bases at V and 4 bases at J, with 12 bases between. CDR3 protein: CAISEKGGDYNEQFF. CDR3 in DNA: TGTGCCATCAGTGAGAAGGGGGGGGATTACAATGAGCAGTTCTTC.

This clone occurred once. CDR3 DNA sequence: TGTGCCAGCAGCGGGGGTGGGGCACCGAACACTGAAGCTTTCTTT. This translates into CASSGGGAPNTEAFF. V usage is TRBV6-6 and J usage is TRBJ1-1, with a tentative D call TRBD1 (5 bases). The CDR3 runs 15 residues. The V and J ends lost 6 bases and 1 base respectively, with 15 bases between them. CDR1 MNHNY and CDR2 SVGAGI come from the germline V gene (reference sequence).